This T cell receptor beta chain was sequenced in a study of blood T cell repertoires in COVID-19. Profiled with immunoSEQ multiplex PCR; TCRdb holds only in-frame clones, not every one. The sample records 100,000 to 120,000 clones, just under 90% being singletons. Sequencing used peripheral blood. The TCR was taken from a woman between 45 and 65 years old with acute or convalescent COVID-19.

The CDR3 region is CASSQVGVGQLSGANVLTF. CDR3 in DNA: TGCGCCAGCAGCCAGGTTGGGGTTGGACAGTTATCTGGGGCCAACGTCCTGACTTTC. The V call is TRBV4-1, the J call TRBJ2-6; a possible D gene is TRBD1 (6 bases). The CDR3 contains 19 residues. The V gene lost 3 bases and the J gene lost 1 base, with 19 bases spanning the gap. Germline CDR1 is MGHRA and CDR2 is YSYEKL.